Listed below are T cell receptor beta chains from one sample, sequenced in a study of OX40 agonist ivuxolimab in advanced cancers. The data were produced by immunoSEQ multiplex PCR, yet TCRdb's version contains in-frame clones alone and is incomplete. The top ten clones hold around 4.4% of a sample with about 80,000 clones, 85% to 95% of them seen once. Material: CD4+ or CD8+ T cells sorted from blood, obtained in a trial of the OX40 agonist ivuxolimab. These receptor sequences come from an adult with an advanced solid tumor such as melanoma, head and neck, liver or kidney cancer. Both conserved end residues are trimmed from each CDR3. Clone size is not always given. Where it is, it says once, few, many or a class for expanded clones.

size	J	V	CDR3
NA	TRBJ1-5	TRBV19	ASMAGTGGKPQH
once	TRBJ1-3	TRBV6-1	ASSEALKGLGWDTIY
NA	TRBJ2-3	TRBV5-4	ASRTNQGADTQY
NA	TRBJ2-2	TRBV9	ASSVEPWGNTGELF
NA	TRBJ2-2	TRBV27	ASSFNRMNTGELF
NA	TRBJ2-3	TRBV5-1	ASSLNADTQY
NA	TRBJ1-4	TRBV28	ASSLLGGDTNEKLF
NA	TRBJ2-7	TRBV7-2	ASSTPGTSFYEQY
NA	TRBJ2-7	TRBV28	ASSLRQGLNEQY
NA	TRBJ2-7	TRBV29-1	SVATRSVPYEQY
few	TRBJ1-2	TRBV5-8	ASVRVGYGYT
NA	TRBJ1-3	TRBV5-5	ASSDYRGSGNTIY
once	TRBJ2-1	TRBV28	ASSPSGTHNEQF
NA	TRBJ2-5	TRBV6-5	ASSIGQGYQETQY
once	TRBJ2-5	TRBV7-7	ASSVQGAGETQY
NA	TRBJ2-3	TRBV7-2	ASSSGQGRVTDTQY
NA	TRBJ2-3	TRBV18	ASSQGPTDTQY
NA	TRBJ2-3	TRBV5-8	ASSLPWTGGTDTQY
NA	TRBJ1-1	TRBV6-5	ASRFRETNPYAF
NA	TRBJ2-5	TRBV14	ASSGDRQETQY
NA	TRBJ2-1	TRBV28	ASSGFGGSISEQF
NA	TRBJ2-4	TRBV5-1	ASSFESQKDIQY
NA	TRBJ1-2	TRBV29-1	SVEVIARADYGYT
once	TRBJ2-5	TRBV6-1	ASSVRGGRIQETQY
NA	TRBJ1-1	TRBV10-3	AISIEGGATNTEAF
NA	TRBJ2-2	TRBV5-6	ASRRRGTSPGELF
NA	TRBJ2-1	TRBV10-3	AISDGQGRVSYNEQF